This entry lists 27 T cell receptor beta chains sequenced from one sample in a study of radiotherapy plus CTLA-4 blockade in lung cancer. Profiled with immunoSEQ multiplex PCR; TCRdb holds only in-frame clones, not every one. The sample lists approximately 40,000 clones; about 70% were seen once. Sequencing was performed on peripheral blood, taken from a patient treated with radiotherapy plus ipilimumab. The receptors come from a human donor with non-small cell lung cancer who had stable disease on radiotherapy plus ipilimumab.

About this clone: This sample includes further DNA sequences coding for the same CDR3. This chain uses TRBV30 with TRBJ1-2, with 7 bases that match TRBD1. Trimming took 3 bases from V and 8 from J; bases not matched to a gene: 6. Germline V gives CDR1 GTSNPN, CDR2 SVGIG (reference sequence). There are 12 residues in the CDR3. As DNA, the CDR3 is TGTGCCTGGAGCTGGCAGGGGGGGGGCTACACCTTC. Protein: CAWSWQGGGYTF.

On this clone: This CDR3 is also generated by other DNA sequences in the sample. The chain joins TRBV7-2 to TRBJ1-5, with D tentatively TRBD1 (5 bases). V was clipped by 2 bases and J by 6 bases, with 11 bases between them. CDR1 and CDR2 from the germline V gene are SGHTA and FQGNSA. The CDR3 is 14 amino acids. The DNA of the CDR3 is TGTGCCAGCAGCTTATCGGGGGTCGGTCAGCCCCAGCATTTT. Amino acid sequence: CASSLSGVGQPQHF.

There are a few counts of this clone. The chain combines TRBV28 with TRBJ2-7; 9 bases match TRBD1. With V trimmed by 10 bases and J by 5 bases, 12 bases remained unmatched. This CDR3 region has 14 residues. Germline CDR1 is MDHEN and CDR2 is SYDVKM. The CDR3 loop is CATMVGQGRNEQYF. The CDR3 nucleotides are TGTGCCACCATGGTAGGACAGGGGCGCAACGAGCAGTACTTC.

The rearrangement joins TRBV27 to TRBJ1-3; 9 bases match TRBD1. V dropped 6 bases and J dropped 3; count of bases not matched to a gene: 6. CDR3 length equals 15 residues. Looked up from germline, CDR1 is MNHEY and CDR2 is SMNVEV (reference sequence). CDR3 residues: CASRTGGANGNTIYF. In DNA, the CDR3 is TGTGCCAGCAGAACAGGGGGCGCGAATGGAAACACCATATATTTT.

The V gene is TRBV6-1, the J gene TRBJ1-1; a weak D match, TRBD1 (6 bases). Germline CDR1 is MNHNS and CDR2 is SASEGT. The CDR3 is made up of 14 amino acids. V lost 6 bases and J lost 1, with 12 bases in between. This CDR3 is CASRMGGQNTEAFF. The CDR3 DNA sequence: TGTGCCAGCAGGATGGGGGGGCAGAACACTGAAGCTTTCTTT.

The chain recombines TRBV11-2 with TRBJ2-5, with TRBD2 identical over 14 bases. The V gene's germline CDR1 is SGHAT and CDR2 FQNNGV. The junction had 8 bases not matched to a gene; V was cut back by 4 bases and J by 4 bases. This CDR3 spans 17 amino acids. Here the CDR3 DNA reads TGTGCCAGCAGCTCCACCCGACTAGCGGGGGGGCTAGAGACCCAGTACTTC. Translation gives CASSSTRLAGGLETQYF.

CDR3 DNA sequence: TGTGCCAGCACCAACGGGGGTACAGATACGCAGTATTTT. This codes for CASTNGGTDTQYF. V and J are TRBV6-5 and TRBJ2-3, with a weak D call TRBD2 (6 bases). The V end was cut by 7 bases, the J end by 3 bases, with 11 bases between. Germline values: CDR1 MNHEY, CDR2 SVGAGI. The length of the CDR3 is 13 residues.

This chain uses TRBV7-8 with TRBJ2-7; 7 positions match TRBD1. There are 13 residues in the CDR3. V trimming: 5 bases; J trimming: 6 bases; junction bases outside the gene matches: 7. From germline, CDR1 is SGHVS and CDR2 FQNEAQ. The CDR3 DNA follows: TGTGCCAGCAGCCTCGACAGGGCACTCGAGCAGTACTTC. It yields the protein CASSLDRALEQYF.

V is TRBV21-1 and J is TRBJ2-5; the DNA was not compared with TRBD2, the D call given in the table. TRBV21-1 is assigned pseudogene status. The CDR3 has 20 residues. The CDR3 nucleotides read TGTGCCAGCAGCAAAGGGGTGGCTGGGACTAGCGGGGGGTTCGGTGAGACCCAGTACTTC. This gives the protein CASSKGVAGTSGGFGETQYF.

The rearrangement joins TRBV7-9 to TRBJ2-2, with 8 bases matching TRBD2. The ends lost 2 bases at V and 3 bases at J; junction bases unmatched: 5. From germline, CDR1 is SEHNR and CDR2 FQNEAQ (reference sequence). The CDR3 consists of 16 residues. This CDR3 reads CASSLFSGGDTGELFF. The CDR3 DNA is TGTGCCAGCAGCTTATTCAGCGGGGGTGACACCGGGGAGCTGTTTTTT.

This rearrangement joins TRBV6-5 to TRBJ1-2; no definite D call. CDR1 is MNHEY and CDR2 is SVGAGI in the germline V gene. Trimming removed 1 base at V and 5 bases at J, with 8 bases between. CDR3 size: 13 residues. The CDR3 bases are TGTGCCAGCAGTTACTTCGACACGTATGGCTACACCTTC. It translates to CASSYFDTYGYTF.

This clone came up a few times. The chain is built from TRBV5-4 and TRBJ1-1; 7 positions agree with TRBD1. The V and J ends lost 4 bases and 0 bases, in that order; junction bases with no gene match: 6. Germline values: CDR1 SGHNT, CDR2 YYREEE (reference sequence). The CDR3 has 15 residues. The CDR3 region is CASSVQGTVNTEAFF. CDR3 in DNA: TGTGCCAGCAGCGTACAGGGGACGGTGAACACTGAAGCTTTCTTT.

CDR3 residues: CASSLYPQGDGTEAFF. CDR3 DNA: TGTGCCAGCAGCTTGTATCCACAGGGGGATGGTACTGAAGCTTTCTTT. This chain joins TRBV7-2 and TRBJ1-1; 8 bases line up with TRBD1. The germline V gene encodes CDR1 SGHTA and CDR2 FQGNSA. The CDR3 runs 16 residues. J lost 5 bases, V lost 3 bases, and 11 bases had no gene match.

This clone came up a few times. Other nucleotide sequences in the sample specify the same CDR3. The chain employs TRBV30 and TRBJ1-5; D not certain. V lost 4 bases, J lost 0 bases, and 7 bases lay in between. CDR1 and CDR2 (germline): GTSNPN, SVGIG (reference sequence). The CDR3 runs to 13 residues. The CDR3 DNA is TGTGCCTGGACATTGGATAGCAATCAGCCCCAGCATTTT. Encoded protein: CAWTLDSNQPQHF.

This clone has at least ten counts. The chain recombines TRBV9 with TRBJ1-1; tentatively, D is TRBD1 (5 bases). Looked up from germline, CDR1 is SGDLS and CDR2 is YYNGEE. The CDR3 has 13 residues. V was pared by 0 bases and J by 6 bases, with 9 bases between. The CDR3 DNA sequence: TGTGCCAGCAGCGTAGCAGGGACCCCTGAAGCTTTCTTT. Encoded protein: CASSVAGTPEAFF.

The CDR3 loop reads CASSLGGTNSPLHF. The DNA for the CDR3 is TGTGCCAGCAGCTTAGGAGGGACCAATTCACCCCTCCACTTT. The J gene is TRBJ1-6, the V gene TRBV11-1; maybe TRBD1 (5 bases). This CDR3 is 14 amino acids long. Trimming shortened V by 1 base and J by 7 bases, and 8 bases separated the two germline ends. The germline CDR1 and CDR2 sequences are SGHAT and FQDESV (reference sequence).

The V call is TRBV9, the J call TRBJ1-2, with D uncertain. Germline V lookup: CDR1 SGDLS, CDR2 YYNGEE. V lost 0 bases and J lost 8, with 8 bases in between. The CDR3 length is 12 residues. CDR3 bases: TGTGCCAGCAGCGTAGTGGGTAGCGGCTACACCTTC. The encoded protein is CASSVVGSGYTF.

The chain is built from TRBV30 and TRBJ1-5; D remains ambiguous. The CDR3 covers 12 residues. Germline CDR1 and CDR2: GTSNPN and SVGIG (reference sequence). The germline V and J ends were trimmed by 0 bases and 10 bases, with 10 bases remaining between them. This CDR3 is CAWSVGALPQHF. In DNA form, the CDR3 reads TGTGCCTGGAGTGTGGGCGCCCTTCCCCAGCATTTT.

This sequence joins TRBV7-3 and TRBJ1-1; D gene unclear. Trimming took 2 bases from V and 8 from J, leaving 12 bases between them. This CDR3 comprises 13 residues. Germline V gene data show CDR1 as SGHTA and CDR2 as FQGTGA. The CDR3 DNA reads TGTGCCAGCAGCTTAGTAATCCGAGACGAAGCTTTCTTT. Translation: CASSLVIRDEAFF.

In its sample, this clone was seen a few times. The chain uses TRBV6-5 and TRBJ2-1; 11 nucleotides match TRBD2. The J segment lost 3 bases and the V segment lost 4 bases, leaving 5 bases of the junction unmatched. The CDR3 loop spans 16 amino acids. CDR1 MNHEY and CDR2 SVGAGI come from the germline V gene. The CDR3 here is CASSSGTSGYYNEQFF. The CDR3 bases are TGTGCCAGCAGTTCGGGGACTAGCGGATACTACAATGAGCAGTTCTTC.

The chain links TRBV6-1 to TRBJ2-7, with TRBD1 identical over 9 bases. Germline V gene sequence: CDR1 MNHNS, CDR2 SASEGT. The CDR3 has 14 residues. Trimming removed 5 bases from V and 4 bases from J; junction bases left unmatched: 6. CDR3 loop: CASSNYRGPYEQYV. CDR3 nucleotides: TGTGCCAGCAGTAATTACAGGGGGCCATACGAGCAGTACGTC.

The CDR3 spells CASSYSRPDHEQYF. The DNA of the CDR3 is TGTGCCAGCAGTTACTCGAGGCCCGACCACGAGCAGTACTTC. This rearrangement joins TRBV6-5 to TRBJ2-7; D not certain. CDR1 is MNHEY, CDR2 SVGAGI, per germline. There are 14 residues in the CDR3. Trimming took off 0 bases at V and 5 bases at J, with 11 bases between the two ends.

This chain joins TRBV28 and TRBJ2-7, with 7 bases fitting TRBD1. The CDR3 sequence is 13 residues long. Germline CDR1 is MDHEN and CDR2 is SYDVKM. V was pared by 6 bases and J by 3 bases, with 5 bases of the junction left unmatched. For the CDR3, the DNA is TGTGCCAGCAGAAACAGGGGCAACTACGAGCAGTACGTC. This translates into CASRNRGNYEQYV.

The chain couples TRBV5-8 to TRBJ2-5, with D possibly being TRBD1 (5 bases). V lost 2 bases and J lost 6, with 8 bases in between. Germline loops: CDR1 SGHTS, CDR2 YDEGEE. The CDR3 totals 12 residues. The CDR3 is CASSLRGKTQYF. DNA for the CDR3: TGTGCCAGCAGCTTAAGGGGCAAGACCCAGTACTTC.

V and J are TRBV7-6 and TRBJ1-3; D may be TRBD1 (5 bases). Germline CDR1 and CDR2: SGHVS and FNYEAQ. The CDR3 spans 13 residues. Trimming stripped 1 base from V and 5 bases from J, with 6 bases between. The CDR3 bases are TGTGCCAGCAGCTTAGGACAGAGAAACACCATATATTTT. It specifies CASSLGQRNTIYF. The full variable domain, in which reference TRBV7-6 and TRBJ1-3 provide the parts outside the CDR3, is GAGVSQSPRYKVTKRGQDVALRCDPISGHVSLYWYRQALGQGPEFLTYFNYEAQQDKSGLPNDRFSAERPEGSISTLTIQRTEQRDSAMYRCASSLGQRNTIYFGEGSWLTVV.

This sequence joins TRBV18 and TRBJ1-5; a weak D match, TRBD1 (6 bases). The CDR3 spans 15 residues. CDR1 is KGHSH, CDR2 LQKENI, per germline. Deletions cut 3 bases from V and 7 bases from J, with 16 bases between. The CDR3 DNA reads TGTGCCAGCTCACCTTTGGGGGCTATTGGACAGCCCCAGCATTTT. This codes for CASSPLGAIGQPQHF.

This sequence joins TRBV18 and TRBJ2-7; unclear D gene. Trimming removed 2 bases at V and 4 bases at J, with 9 bases between. CDR3 length: 13 amino acids. Germline-derived CDR1 and CDR2 are KGHSH and LQKENI. The CDR3 coding sequence is TGTGCCAGCTCACCAGTCAACGGTTACGAGCAGTACTTC. It encodes CASSPVNGYEQYF.